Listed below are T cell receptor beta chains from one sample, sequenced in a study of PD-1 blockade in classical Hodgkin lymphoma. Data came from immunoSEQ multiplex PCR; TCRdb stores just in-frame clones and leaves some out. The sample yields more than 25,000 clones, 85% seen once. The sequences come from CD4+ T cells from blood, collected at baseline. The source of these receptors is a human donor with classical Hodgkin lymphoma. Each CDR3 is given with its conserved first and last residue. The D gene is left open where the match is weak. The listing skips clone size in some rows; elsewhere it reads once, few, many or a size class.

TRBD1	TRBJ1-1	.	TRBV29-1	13	TGCAGCGTTACCAACAGGGGGAACACTGAAGCTTTCTTT	CSVTNRGNTEAFF
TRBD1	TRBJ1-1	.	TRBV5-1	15	TGCGCCAGCAGCTCAGCGGGACAGCCGAACACTGAAGCTTTCTTT	CASSSAGQPNTEAFF
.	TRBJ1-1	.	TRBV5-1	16	TGCGCCAGCAGCTTCTCCGGGAGGGTCATGAACACTGAAGCTTTCTTT	CASSFSGRVMNTEAFF
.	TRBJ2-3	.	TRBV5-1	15	TGCGCCAGCAGCTTGGGGTCGGGGTCCACAGATACGCAGTATTTT	CASSLGSGSTDTQYF
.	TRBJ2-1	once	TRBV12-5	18	TGTGCTAGTGGTTTGGGGGCCCCCCGCCGGAGCTCCTACAATGAGCAGTTCTTC	CASGLGAPRRSSYNEQFF
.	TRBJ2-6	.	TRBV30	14	TGTGCCTGGAGTGTGGGCTCTGGGGCCAACGTCCTGACTTTC	CAWSVGSGANVLTF
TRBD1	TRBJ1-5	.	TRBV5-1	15	TGCGCCAGCAGCTTGGGGACAGGGGGAGGTCAGCCCCAGCATTTT	CASSLGTGGGQPQHF
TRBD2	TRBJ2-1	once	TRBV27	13	TGTGCCAGCACCCGACTAGCGAACAATGAGCAGTTCTTC	CASTRLANNEQFF
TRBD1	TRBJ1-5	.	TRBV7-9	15	TGTGCCAGCAGCTTAGGGACAGGTAGTAATCAGCCCCAGCATTTT	CASSLGTGSNQPQHF
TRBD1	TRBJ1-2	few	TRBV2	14	TGTGCCAGCAGAGTAACAGGGGATCCAGGGGGCTACACCTTC	CASRVTGDPGGYTF
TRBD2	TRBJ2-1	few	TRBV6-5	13	TGTGCCAGCAGTTACGGGACTAGAGTTGAGCAGTTCTTC	CASSYGTRVEQFF
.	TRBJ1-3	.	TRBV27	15	TGTGCCAGCAGTCTCGAAGGGTCCTCTGGAAACACCATATATTTT	CASSLEGSSGNTIYF
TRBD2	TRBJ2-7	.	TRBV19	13	TGTGCCAGTAGTATTGCGGGAGGAGACGAGCAGTACTTC	CASSIAGGDEQYF
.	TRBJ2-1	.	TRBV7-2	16	TGTGCCAGCAGCTTAGCTGGGGTCGGTTCCTACAATGAGCAGTTCTTC	CASSLAGVGSYNEQFF
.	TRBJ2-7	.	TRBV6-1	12	TGTGCCAGCAGTTCAGGGTTATTCGGGCAGTACTTC	CASSSGLFGQYF
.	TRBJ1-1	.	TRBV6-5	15	TGTGCCAGCAGTTACGTCGCGACCCTGAACACTGAAGCTTTCTTT	CASSYVATLNTEAFF
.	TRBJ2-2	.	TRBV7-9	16	TGTGCCAGCAGCTCTGCAGGGCCGAGGAACACCGGGGAGCTGTTTTTT	CASSSAGPRNTGELFF
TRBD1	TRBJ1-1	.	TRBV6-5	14	TGTGCCAGCAGCTTAGACAGGGTGAGGACTGAAGCTTTCTTT	CASSLDRVRTEAFF
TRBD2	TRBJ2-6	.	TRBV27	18	TGTGCCAGCAGTTTATCGCTAGCGGGTTCCTCTGGGGCCAACGTCCTGACTTTC	CASSLSLAGSSGANVLTF
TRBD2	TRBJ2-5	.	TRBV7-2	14	TGTGCCAGCAGCTCTAGCGGGAGGGGAGAGACCCAGTACTTC	CASSSSGRGETQYF
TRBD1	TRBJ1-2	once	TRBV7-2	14	TGTGCCAGCAGCGTATCGGACAGGGGAGGCGGCTACACCTTC	CASSVSDRGGGYTF
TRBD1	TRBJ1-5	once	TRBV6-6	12	TGTGCCAGCCGGACAGGGGATCAGCCCCAGCATTTT	CASRTGDQPQHF
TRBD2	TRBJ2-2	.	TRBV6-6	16	TGTGCCAGCAGACCCCCTGGAGCGGGACACACCGGGGAGCTGTTTTTT	CASRPPGAGHTGELFF
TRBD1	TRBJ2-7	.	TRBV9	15	TGTGCCAGCAGCGTAGGACAGGGGATATCCTACGAGCAGTACTTC	CASSVGQGISYEQYF
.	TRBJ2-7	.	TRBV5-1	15	TGCGCCAGCAGCTTGGGGTCTCGACGGGTGGGAGAGCAGTACTTC	CASSLGSRRVGEQYF
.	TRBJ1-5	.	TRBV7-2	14	TGTGCCAGCAGCTTAGGGGCGGAGAATCAGCCCCAGCATTTT	CASSLGAENQPQHF
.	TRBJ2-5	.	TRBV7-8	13	TGTGCCAGCCGTGGGTTAGGCCTTGAGACCCAGTACTTC	CASRGLGLETQYF
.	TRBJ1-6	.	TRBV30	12	TGTGCATACAACAGGGAAAGCTCACCCCTCCACTTT	CAYNRESSPLHF
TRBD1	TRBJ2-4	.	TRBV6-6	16	TGTGCCAGCAGTTACGTCCGGGACAGGGGGCGGAATAGTCAGTACTTC	CASSYVRDRGRNSQYF
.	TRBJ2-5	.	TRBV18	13	TGTGCCAGCTCACCATCGAGTCGAGAGACCCAGTACTTC	CASSPSSRETQYF
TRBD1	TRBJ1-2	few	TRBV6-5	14	TGTGCCAGCAGTTACGCGGGACAGGGGAACGGCTACACCTTC	CASSYAGQGNGYTF
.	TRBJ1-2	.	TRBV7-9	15	TGTGCCAGCAGCTTAGATTCAGGAGGTAACTATGGCTACACCTTC	CASSLDSGGNYGYTF
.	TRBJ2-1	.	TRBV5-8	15	TGTGCCAGCAGCTTGTATGTAGGCAACTCGGGTGAGCAGTTCTTC	CASSLYVGNSGEQFF
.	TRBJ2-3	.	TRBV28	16	TGTGCCAGCAGTGCCCCCAGGGGGGGTCCGAGAGATACGCAGTATTTT	CASSAPRGGPRDTQYF
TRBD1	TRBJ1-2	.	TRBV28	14	TGTGCCAGCAGTTTATTGACAGGGAACTATGGCTACACCTTC	CASSLLTGNYGYTF
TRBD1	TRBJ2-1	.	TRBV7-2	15	TGTGCCAGCAGCTTCAACAGGGGAAGCTACAATGAGCAGTTCTTC	CASSFNRGSYNEQFF
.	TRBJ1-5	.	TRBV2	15	TGTGCCAGCCGACGGGGGGAAAGGGGCAATCAGCCCCAGCATTTT	CASRRGERGNQPQHF
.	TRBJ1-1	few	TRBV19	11	TGTGCCAGCGACCGGGGGACTGAAGCTTTCTTT	CASDRGTEAFF
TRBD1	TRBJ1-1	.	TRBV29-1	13	TGCAGCGTGAAGGGACAGGCGAACACTGAAGCTTTCTTT	CSVKGQANTEAFF
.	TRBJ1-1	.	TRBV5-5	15	TGTGCCAGCAGCTGGGAGGGGGTAGGAAGCACTGAAGCTTTCTTT	CASSWEGVGSTEAFF
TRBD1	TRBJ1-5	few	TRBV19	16	TGTGCCAGTAGTTTTCCGGGACAGGGATTGGATCAGCCCCAGCATTTT	CASSFPGQGLDQPQHF
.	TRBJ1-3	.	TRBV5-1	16	TGCGCCAGCAGCTTGGGTTTTCGGGGGGCTGGAAACACCATATATTTT	CASSLGFRGAGNTIYF
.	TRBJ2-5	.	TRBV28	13	TGTGCCAGCAGTTTAGGAAGCCCCCAGACCCAGTACTTC	CASSLGSPQTQYF
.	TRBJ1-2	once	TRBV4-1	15	TGCGCCAGCAGCCAAGAGGAAATTGAGAAAGATGGCTACACCTTC	CASSQEEIEKDGYTF
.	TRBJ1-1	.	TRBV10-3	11	TGTGCCATCAGCGAGGCCCTAGAAGCTTTCTTT	CAISEALEAFF
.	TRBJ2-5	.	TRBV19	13	TGTGCCAGTAGTATAACGGGTGGGCAGACCCAGTACTTC	CASSITGGQTQYF